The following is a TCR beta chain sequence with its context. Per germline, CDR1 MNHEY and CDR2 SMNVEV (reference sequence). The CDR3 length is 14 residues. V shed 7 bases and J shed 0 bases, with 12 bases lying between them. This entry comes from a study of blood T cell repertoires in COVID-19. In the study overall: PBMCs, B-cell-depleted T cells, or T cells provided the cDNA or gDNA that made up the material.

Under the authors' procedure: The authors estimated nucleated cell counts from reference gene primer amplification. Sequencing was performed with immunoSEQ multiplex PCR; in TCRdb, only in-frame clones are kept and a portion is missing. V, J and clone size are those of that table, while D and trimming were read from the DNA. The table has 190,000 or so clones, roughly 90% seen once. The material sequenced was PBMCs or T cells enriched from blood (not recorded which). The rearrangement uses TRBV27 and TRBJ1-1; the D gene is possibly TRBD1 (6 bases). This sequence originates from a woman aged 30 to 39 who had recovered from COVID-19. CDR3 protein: CASTRGSMNTEAFF. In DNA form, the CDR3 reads TGTGCCAGCACCAGGGGTTCAATGAACACTGAAGCTTTCTTT.